These 18 T cell receptor beta chains came from one sample sequenced in a study of T cell repertoires in cytomegalovirus infection. TCRdb itself ran the reads through MiXCR, one entry per CDR3 protein. The table shows approximately 1,000,000 distinct CDR3 sequences, with roughly 30% occurring only once. Their antigen targets remain unknown. The sequencing here drew on cultured CD8+ T cells from PBMCs, taken from culture after CMV antigen stimulation. The receptors stem from a human donor in good health (CMV status not recorded). Some clones in this sample may be carry-over from other donors' samples.

This clonotype was recorded a few times. J is TRBJ2-2 and V is TRBV27; 10 bases are shared with TRBD1. The V segment lost 3 bases and the J segment 6 bases; nucleotides outside the gene matches: 1. CDR1 is MNHEY and CDR2 is SMNVEV in the germline V gene (reference sequence). This CDR3 comprises 14 residues. CDR3 sequence (DNA): TGTGCCAGCAGTTTGGGGACAGGGGCCGGGGAGCTGTTTTTT. Amino acid sequence: CASSLGTGAGELFF.

This clonotype was found a few times. The chain employs TRBV6-1 and TRBJ1-5, with D perhaps matching TRBD1 (6 bases). The CDR3 runs to 18 residues. Germline V CDR1 and CDR2: MNHNS, SASEGT. Trimming took off 3 bases at V and 1 base at J, with 19 bases between the two ends. CDR3 coding DNA: TGTGCCAGCAGTGACCCTCCTGGACAGATGTACAGCAATCAGCCCCAGCATTTT. Translating gives CASSDPPGQMYSNQPQHF.

This clonotype was seen more than once but under ten times. This chain links TRBV12-3 or TRBV12-4 with TRBJ2-1, with 8 bases aligning to TRBD2. The CDR3 runs to 15 residues. The V segment lost 2 bases and the J segment 7 bases; nucleotides outside the gene matches: 7. The CDR3 coding sequence is TGTGCCAGCAGTTTAATCGGGGGGGCTCTAAATGAGCAGTTCTTC. Translation gives CASSLIGGALNEQFF.

The count of this clonotype is one. The CDR3 here is CASSGGQILHPIQETQYF. CDR3 in DNA: TGTGCCAGCAGTGGTGGACAGATACTTCACCCCATCCAAGAGACCCAGTACTTC. The V gene is TRBV6-8, the J gene TRBJ2-5; maybe TRBD1 (6 bases). The CDR3 is 18 residues long. Germline V gene data show CDR1 as MNHGY and CDR2 as SAAAGT. With 5 bases removed from V and 1 base from J, the gap between germline ends came to 23 bases.

The chain joins TRBV12-3 or TRBV12-4 to TRBJ2-1, with 10 bases fitting TRBD1. This CDR3 is 16 amino acids long. With 6 bases clipped from V and 3 bases from J, the junction kept 8 bases outside the gene matches. The CDR3, as DNA: TGTGCCAGCAGGCCACCAAGGACAGGGGGCTACAATGAGCAGTTCTTC. Residues: CASRPPRTGGYNEQFF.

This chain uses TRBV7-9 with TRBJ1-6; D remains unclear. Between the trimmed V and J ends, which lost 1 base and 5 bases, there was a span of 15 bases. The CDR3 is made up of 17 amino acids. Germline lookup yields CDR1 SEHNR and CDR2 FQNEAQ (reference sequence). The DNA for the CDR3 is TGTGCCAGCAGCTTAGTCCTTAGGAACGGACATAATTCACCCCTCCACTTT. Its translation is CASSLVLRNGHNSPLHF.

This clonotype was counted between two and nine times. The chain couples TRBV27 to TRBJ1-2; D may be TRBD1 (5 bases). Germline V gene data show CDR1 as MNHEY and CDR2 as SMNVEV (reference sequence). This CDR3 comprises 14 residues. Trimming removed 3 bases from V and 7 bases from J, with 15 bases in between. The DNA for the CDR3 is TGTGCCAGCAGTTTCGGCCGGGGACGGGGTGGCTACACCTTC. It codes for CASSFGRGRGGYTF.

In this sample, this clonotype turned up a few times. The chain couples TRBV11-2 to TRBJ1-1, with D unresolved. V lost 0 bases to trimming and J lost 5 bases, with 13 bases between them. CDR1 is SGHAT, CDR2 FQNNGV, per germline. The CDR3 runs to 15 residues. The CDR3: CASSLERIPRTEAFF. In DNA form, the CDR3 reads TGTGCCAGCAGCTTAGAGCGCATACCGCGGACTGAAGCTTTCTTT.

Many counts were recorded for this clonotype. This sequence joins TRBV12-3 or TRBV12-4 and TRBJ1-5; no reliable D call. The CDR3 totals 15 residues. With 2 bases removed from V and 6 bases from J, the gap between germline ends came to 14 bases. Here the CDR3 reads CASSLSWANLQPQHF. The DNA of the CDR3 is TGTGCCAGCAGTTTAAGTTGGGCGAATCTTCAGCCCCAGCATTTT.

The chain uses TRBV7-2 and TRBJ2-1; D might be TRBD2 (5 bases). The germline V gene encodes CDR1 SGHTA and CDR2 FQGNSA. With 1 base removed from V and 7 bases from J, the gap between germline ends came to 17 bases. The CDR3 is 16 amino acids. The CDR3 spells CASSLDSRAPRNEQFF. CDR3 nucleotides: TGTGCCAGCAGCTTAGATTCGAGGGCCCCGAGGAATGAGCAGTTCTTC.

This clonotype was detected many times. This rearrangement joins TRBV6-1 to TRBJ1-5, with TRBD1 as a possible D gene (6 bases). CDR3 length equals 15 residues. Germline CDR1 reads MNHNS; CDR2 reads SASEGT. V dropped 2 bases and J dropped 7 bases, with 15 bases sitting between them. CDR3: CASSEPGHNLQPQHF. The CDR3 bases are TGTGCCAGCAGTGAACCGGGACATAATTTACAGCCCCAGCATTTT.

As to this clonotype: Since a much larger clone is just one base distant, this may be a read error. The rearrangement links TRBV28 to TRBJ1-1; D is uncertain. The CDR3 loop spans 12 amino acids. Germline CDR1 MDHEN, CDR2 SYDVKM. V lost 10 bases, J lost 6 bases, and 15 bases lay in between. The DNA for the CDR3 is TGTGCCAACAGAGAGAGAGCAGCTGAAGCTTTCTTT. Protein: CANRERAAEAFF. Filled out from reference TRBV28 and TRBJ1-1, the complete variable domain reads DVKVTQSSRYLVKRTGEKVFLECVQDMDHENMFWYRQDPGLGLRLIYFSYDVKMKEKGDIPEGYSVSREKKERFSLILESASTNQTSMYLCANRERAAEAFFGQGTRLTVV.

Many counts were recorded for this clonotype. The CDR3 bases are TGTGCCAGCAGCCTATGGGGCAATAGCAATCAGCCCCAGCATTTT. It encodes CASSLWGNSNQPQHF. The V gene is TRBV7-2, the J gene TRBJ1-5; tentatively, D is TRBD1 (5 bases). Germline lookup yields CDR1 SGHTA and CDR2 FQGNSA. This CDR3 is 15 amino acids long. The ends were cut back, 5 bases at V and 0 bases at J, with 11 bases in the middle.

The rearrangement uses TRBV5-5 and TRBJ1-1, with D possibly being TRBD1 (5 bases). This CDR3 is built from 13 residues. Germline lookup yields CDR1 SGHKS and CDR2 YYEKEE (reference sequence). Trimming shortened V by 2 bases and J by 8 bases, and 13 bases separated the two germline ends. CDR3 coding DNA: TGTGCCAGCAGCTTTCCCGGGACCGCGGAAGCTTTCTTT. The encoded protein is CASSFPGTAEAFF.

The chain combines TRBV12-3 or TRBV12-4 with TRBJ1-2, with D possibly being TRBD1 (5 bases). V was clipped by 7 bases and J by 2 bases, with 17 bases between them. CDR3 length equals 15 residues. The CDR3 protein is CASTLGAGGNYGYTF. The CDR3 DNA follows: TGTGCCAGCACCTTAGGGGCCGGGGGGAACTATGGCTACACCTTC.

The chain employs TRBV5-8 and TRBJ2-1, with a possible D match to TRBD1 (5 bases). V lost 5 bases to trimming and J lost 5 bases, with 11 bases between them. Germline V gene lookup returns CDR1 SGHTS and CDR2 YDEGEE. The CDR3 has 13 residues. The CDR3 protein is CASRSGHHNEQFF. The DNA for the CDR3 is TGTGCCAGCAGATCCGGACACCACAATGAGCAGTTCTTC.

Written as DNA, the CDR3 is TGTGCCAGTATAGGGCGGGGGGCCCCCTACAATGAGCAGTTCTTC. This sequence encodes CASIGRGAPYNEQFF. V gene TRBV19 combines with J gene TRBJ2-1; 8 positions agree with TRBD2. V trimming: 7 bases; J trimming: 2 bases; junction bases outside the gene matches: 7. Germline CDR1 reads LNHDA; CDR2 reads SQIVND (reference sequence). The CDR3 has 15 amino acids.

This clonotype was recorded a few times. This chain uses TRBV5-4 with TRBJ1-6; possible D gene TRBD1, 5 bases. The germline V and J ends were trimmed by 6 bases and 7 bases, with 17 bases remaining between them. CDR3 length equals 15 residues. CDR1 and CDR2 from the germline V gene are SGHNT and YYREEE (reference sequence). The CDR3 nucleotides read TGTGCCAGCACCATTTGGGTAGGGGACAATTCACCCCTCCACTTT. It codes for CASTIWVGDNSPLHF.